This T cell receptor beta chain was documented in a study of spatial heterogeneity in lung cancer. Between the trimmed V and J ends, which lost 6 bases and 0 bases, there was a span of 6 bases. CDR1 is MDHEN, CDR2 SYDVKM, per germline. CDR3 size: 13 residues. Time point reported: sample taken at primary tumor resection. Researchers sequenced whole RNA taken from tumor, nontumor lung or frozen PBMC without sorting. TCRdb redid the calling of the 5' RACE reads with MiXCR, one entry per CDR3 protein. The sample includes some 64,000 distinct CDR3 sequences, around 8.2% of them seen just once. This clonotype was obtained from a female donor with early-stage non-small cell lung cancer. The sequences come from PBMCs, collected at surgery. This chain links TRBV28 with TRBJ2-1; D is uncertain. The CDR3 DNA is TGTGCCAGCAGGGACGTCTCCTACAATGAGCAGTTCTTC. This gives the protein CASRDVSYNEQFF.